This T cell receptor (beta chain) was documented in a study of blood T cell repertoires in COVID-19. CDR1 is MNHNY, CDR2 SVGAGI, per germline (reference sequence). The CDR3 runs 12 residues. Trimming removed 5 bases at V and 5 bases at J, with 9 bases between. Seattle's enrolled individuals joined amid active infection and were then monitored longitudinally. In the original workflow: By means of reference gene primer amplification, nucleated cell counts were estimated. Clones were read by immunoSEQ multiplex PCR, and TCRdb kept only the in-frame ones, dropping some. The V and J calls and clone size are taken from that table; D and trimming were inferred from the DNA. The table lists about 350,000 clones, about 87% of them singletons.

The sequenced material came from peripheral blood. The chain recombines TRBV6-6 with TRBJ2-5; no clear D. This TCR came from a man aged 25 to 45 with COVID-19, enrolled during active disease. The CDR3 sequence is CASSPPQETQYF. The CDR3 DNA reads TGTGCCAGCAGTCCCCCGCAGGAGACCCAGTACTTC.